This is a list of T cell receptor beta chains from one sample in a study of T-cell memory formation after mild COVID-19. TCRdb independently ran MiXCR on the 5' RACE reads; one entry per CDR3 protein. In the table there are roughly 110,000 distinct CDR3 sequences, approximately 13% of which are singletons. The sequenced sample consisted of PBMCs or a T cell subset sorted from them (not recorded which). The receptors were sampled from an adult woman who had mild COVID-19 (a few samples of this study predate the infection). Cell type and time point are not known. The CDR3 runs from the conserved cysteine through the conserved F or W. D genes are given only for firm matches. Size tells how often a clone was seen (once, few, many) or the class of an expanded clone, and some rows leave it out.

CDR3aa,CDR3nt,d_gene,len,j_gene,v_gene,abundance
CASSLSGTSYNEQFF,TGCGCCAGCAGCTTGAGCGGGACCTCCTACAATGAGCAGTTCTTC,TRBD2,15,TRBJ2-1,TRBV5-1,many
CASSDRGQAYGYTF,TGTGCCAGTAGTGACAGGGGGCAGGCCTATGGCTACACCTTC,TRBD1,14,TRBJ1-2,TRBV19,few
CSARGLAEVWTNEQYF,TGCAGTGCTAGAGGACTAGCGGAAGTTTGGACCAACGAGCAGTACTTC,TRBD2,16,TRBJ2-7,TRBV20-1,few
CASSGREQTLAKNIQYF,TGTGCCAGCAGCGGGCGGGAGCAAACCTTAGCCAAAAACATTCAGTACTTC,TRBD2,17,TRBJ2-4,TRBV4-2,many
CSARDPEGWEYGYTF,TGCAGTGCTAGAGATCCCGAAGGGTGGGAATATGGCTACACCTTC,-,15,TRBJ1-2,TRBV20-1,few
CASSLARAILGDNEQFF,TGTGCCAGCAGCTTAGCGAGGGCCATTCTGGGGGACAATGAGCAGTTCTTC,-,17,TRBJ2-1,TRBV7-9,-
CASSPTGRSHTEAFF,TGCGCCAGCAGCCCGACAGGACGTTCGCACACTGAAGCTTTCTTT,-,15,TRBJ1-1,TRBV4-1,-
CASSPWTGGAYEQYF,TGTGCCAGCAGCCCCTGGACAGGGGGCGCCTACGAGCAGTACTTC,TRBD1,15,TRBJ2-7,TRBV7-2,many
CSVLGGENYGYTF,TGCAGCGTTCTAGGCGGAGAAAACTATGGCTACACCTTC,-,13,TRBJ1-2,TRBV29-1,many
CATSEPGQGNEQFF,TGTGCCACCAGCGAACCGGGACAGGGGAATGAGCAGTTCTTC,TRBD1,14,TRBJ2-1,TRBV15,many
CASKLSTEAFF,TGTGCCAGCAAGCTAAGCACTGAAGCTTTCTTT,-,11,TRBJ1-1,TRBV6-5,-
CASSELYVTGSNTGELFF,TGTGCCAGCAGTGAACTTTATGTGACAGGGTCTAACACCGGGGAGCTGTTTTTT,TRBD1,18,TRBJ2-2,TRBV6-4,few
CASSPMLGRETDAGANVLTF,TGTGCCAGCAGCCCTATGCTCGGACGGGAGACAGATGCTGGGGCCAACGTCCTGACTTTC,-,20,TRBJ2-6,TRBV7-6,few
CASSINGQREELFF,TGTGCCAGTAGTATAAACGGTCAGCGGGAGGAGCTGTTTTTT,TRBD2,14,TRBJ2-2,TRBV19,-
CAISADSGRVRNEQFF,TGTGCCATCAGTGCGGATAGCGGGAGGGTCCGAAATGAGCAGTTCTTC,TRBD2,16,TRBJ2-1,TRBV10-3,many
CASSPGLAGGPGTDTQYF,TGTGCCAGCAGTCCGGGACTAGCGGGAGGGCCTGGCACAGATACGCAGTATTTT,TRBD2,18,TRBJ2-3,TRBV12-3/TRBV12-4,-
CASSIASGEIYEQYF,TGTGCCAGCAGTATCGCTAGCGGCGAGATCTACGAGCAGTACTTC,TRBD2,15,TRBJ2-7,TRBV27,few
CASSLDGLAGGPEERDQETQYF,TGTGCCAGCAGCTTAGATGGCCTAGCGGGAGGGCCAGAAGAGAGGGACCAAGAGACCCAGTACTTC,TRBD2,22,TRBJ2-5,TRBV11-2,-
CASSQEPASEQYF,TGTGCCAGCAGCCAAGAACCCGCCTCCGAGCAGTACTTC,-,13,TRBJ2-7,TRBV3-1,-
CASIYLGLAADNEQFF,TGTGCCAGCATCTACCTGGGACTAGCGGCAGATAATGAGCAGTTCTTC,TRBD2,16,TRBJ2-1,TRBV7-9,-
CASSTGTENTGELFF,TGTGCCAGCAGCACCGGGACGGAGAACACCGGGGAGCTGTTTTTT,-,15,TRBJ2-2,TRBV3-1,many
CASSTGDWGQFF,TGCGCCAGCAGCACCGGGGATTGGGGGCAGTTCTTC,-,12,TRBJ2-1,TRBV4-1,-
CASSPSPVDNYGYTF,TGCGCCAGCAGCCCCTCACCGGTAGATAACTATGGCTACACCTTC,-,15,TRBJ1-2,TRBV4-3,few
CASIPLAGGGTDTQYF,TGTGCCAGCATTCCCCTGGCGGGAGGTGGGACAGATACGCAGTATTTT,TRBD2,16,TRBJ2-3,TRBV27,few
CASSTVTSPSYNEQFF,TGTGCCAGCAGCACGGTAACTAGTCCCTCCTACAATGAGCAGTTCTTC,-,16,TRBJ2-1,TRBV7-9,-
CASSLPGRSTEAFF,TGTGCCAGCAGCCTACCGGGACGGAGCACTGAAGCTTTCTTT,-,14,TRBJ1-1,TRBV4-2,-
CASSLKRDPLQETQYF,TGCGCCAGCAGCTTGAAGCGGGACCCCCTCCAAGAGACCCAGTACTTC,TRBD2,16,TRBJ2-5,TRBV5-1,many
CASSLGGAGTGELFF,TGTGCCAGCAGCTTAGGGGGGGCCGGGACCGGGGAGCTGTTTTTT,-,15,TRBJ2-2,TRBV7-8,-
CASSLGAGGNEQYF,TGTGCCAGCAGTTTAGGGGCGGGGGGAAACGAGCAGTACTTC,TRBD2,14,TRBJ2-7,TRBV27,few
CASSFGRGNQPQHF,TGTGCCAGCAGTTTCGGCAGGGGGAATCAGCCCCAGCATTTT,TRBD1,14,TRBJ1-5,TRBV12-3/TRBV12-4,-
CASSVVSGGHNEQFF,TGTGCCAGCAGCGTAGTAAGCGGGGGTCACAATGAGCAGTTCTTC,TRBD2,15,TRBJ2-1,TRBV9,-
CASSPGGLAGYNEQFF,TGTGCCAGTAGTCCGGGAGGACTAGCGGGGTACAATGAGCAGTTCTTC,TRBD2,16,TRBJ2-1,TRBV19,few
CASSFLTASDYNEQFF,TGTGCCAGCAGCTTCCTGACGGCCTCTGACTACAATGAGCAGTTCTTC,-,16,TRBJ2-1,TRBV7-9,many
CSVPGQGLFEQYF,TGCAGCGTCCCGGGACAGGGACTTTTCGAGCAGTACTTC,TRBD1,13,TRBJ2-7,TRBV29-1,-
CASSLYAAGGPTDTQYF,TGCGCCAGCAGCTTGTATGCGGCGGGAGGGCCCACAGATACGCAGTATTTT,TRBD2,17,TRBJ2-3,TRBV5-1,few
CASSHSWGQGAQNSPLHF,TGTGCCAGCAGCCACTCGTGGGGACAGGGGGCGCAAAATTCACCCCTCCACTTT,TRBD1,18,TRBJ1-6,TRBV27,-
CASSYARVDGYTF,TGTGCCAGCAGTTATGCCAGGGTCGATGGCTACACCTTC,-,13,TRBJ1-2,TRBV12-3/TRBV12-4,-
CASVEGTGTDTQYF,TGTGCCAGCGTCGAGGGGACTGGCACAGATACGCAGTATTTT,-,14,TRBJ2-3,TRBV7-6,few
CASSFGGRGLESYNEQFF,TGTGCCAGCAGCTTTGGGGGGCGCGGACTAGAATCCTACAATGAGCAGTTCTTC,-,18,TRBJ2-1,TRBV7-3,few
CASSPPAGGNTEAFF,TGTGCCAGCAGCCCCCCCGCTGGGGGGAACACTGAAGCTTTCTTT,-,15,TRBJ1-1,TRBV7-6,few
CSARWRRTQYF,TGCAGTGCCCGGTGGAGGAGGACGCAGTATTTT,-,11,TRBJ2-3,TRBV20-1,-
CSVRGGPLKYNEQFF,TGCAGCGTACGGGGAGGGCCCTTAAAATACAATGAGCAGTTCTTC,TRBD2,15,TRBJ2-1,TRBV29-1,few
CASSPPGRRNIQYF,TGCGCCAGCAGCCCCCCGGGGCGCCGAAACATTCAGTACTTC,-,14,TRBJ2-4,TRBV4-1,few
CASTLGTGNTEAFF,TGTGCCAGCACCTTGGGGACAGGGAACACTGAAGCTTTCTTT,TRBD1,14,TRBJ1-1,TRBV5-6,few
CAIGDGQVPSYEQYF,TGTGCCATCGGAGACGGACAGGTCCCCTCCTACGAGCAGTACTTC,TRBD1,15,TRBJ2-7,TRBV10-3,few
CASSLAQHEQFF,TGTGCCAGCAGCTTAGCGCAACATGAGCAGTTCTTC,-,12,TRBJ2-1,TRBV7-9,many
CASSSITEYRNLGTEAFF,TGTGCCAGCAGTTCAATAACAGAGTACAGGAATTTAGGCACTGAAGCTTTCTTT,-,18,TRBJ1-1,TRBV6-5,-
CASRITSMGDIQYF,TGTGCCAGCAGAATTACTAGCATGGGGGACATTCAGTACTTC,-,14,TRBJ2-4,TRBV6-5,-
CASSLVGNTIYF,TGTGCCAGCAGCTTAGTTGGAAACACCATATATTTT,-,12,TRBJ1-3,TRBV7-2,-
CASSYLGVLNEQFF,TGTGCCAGCAGTTACTTGGGAGTTCTCAATGAGCAGTTCTTC,-,14,TRBJ2-1,TRBV6-5,few
CSAYGGQGNYEQYF,TGCAGCGCATATGGGGGACAGGGGAACTACGAGCAGTACTTC,TRBD1,14,TRBJ2-7,TRBV29-1,few
CASSIEIDRKETQYF,TGTGCCAGCAGTATAGAAATCGACAGAAAAGAGACCCAGTACTTC,-,15,TRBJ2-5,TRBV6-5,-
CASSQLVAGTYQETQYF,TGCGCCAGCAGCCAACTGGTAGCGGGGACCTACCAAGAGACCCAGTACTTC,TRBD2,17,TRBJ2-5,TRBV4-1,few
CASSGQYNSPLHF,TGTGCCAGCTCGGGACAGTATAATTCACCCCTCCACTTT,TRBD1,13,TRBJ1-6,TRBV6-5,-
CASSMMGSGANVLTF,TGTGCCAGTAGTATGATGGGATCCGGGGCCAACGTCCTGACTTTC,-,15,TRBJ2-6,TRBV19,few
CASSFGLTEVTYEQYF,TGCGCCAGCAGCTTTGGCCTGACAGAAGTGACCTACGAGCAGTACTTC,-,16,TRBJ2-7,TRBV5-1,few
CASSVLAGSTDTQYF,TGTGCCAGCAGTGTGCTAGCGGGGAGCACAGATACGCAGTATTTT,TRBD2,15,TRBJ2-3,TRBV2,few
CASSQRVVGPNTDTQYF,TGCGCCAGCAGCCAAAGAGTCGTGGGGCCGAACACAGATACGCAGTATTTT,-,17,TRBJ2-3,TRBV4-1,-
CSVETLPFF,TGCAGCGTTGAAACCCTACCGTTCTTC,-,9,TRBJ2-1,TRBV29-1,-
CASSPTPGLAGGADTQYF,TGTGCCAGCAGCCCCACTCCGGGACTAGCGGGAGGAGCAGATACGCAGTATTTT,TRBD2,18,TRBJ2-3,TRBV4-2,few